The source of this TCR beta chain is a study of PD-1 blockade in classical Hodgkin lymphoma. From germline, CDR1 is MNHNS and CDR2 SASEGT. V was trimmed by 2 bases and J by 1 base, leaving 11 bases between them. There are 15 residues in the CDR3. Each patient's relapse followed autologous stem cell transplantation, and brentuximab vedotin exposure varied. Notes on this clone: Its antigen remains unidentified.

Clones were read by immunoSEQ multiplex PCR, and TCRdb kept only the in-frame ones, dropping some. The repertoire has 90,000 to 130,000 clones, approximately 90% of them found once; the top ten carry 20%. Study observations and caveats: Partial responders and progressors had significantly lower baseline TCR diversity.

This clonotype was obtained from a human donor with classical Hodgkin lymphoma. The chain joins TRBV6-1 to TRBJ1-1, with D possibly being TRBD1 (5 bases). The specimen comprised peripheral blood mononuclear cells (PBMCs), sampled before the second cycle of nivolumab. CDR3 DNA: TGTGCCAGCAGTGAATTAGGACACTGGAACACTGAAGCTTTCTTT. It codes for CASSELGHWNTEAFF.